This T cell receptor beta chain is from a study of blood T cell repertoires in COVID-19. Turning to the study itself: Acute-phase and convalescent COVID-19 samples originated in the United States, Italy and Spain. PBMCs, B-cell-depleted T cells, or T cells were the source of the cDNA or gDNA that made up the material.

Original analysis: Quantification of nucleated cells was approximated via reference gene primer amplification. Method: immunoSEQ multiplex PCR; TCRdb's copy keeps in-frame clones and lacks some. V, J and clone size derive from that table, while D and trimming were established from the DNA sequence. Of about 230,000 clones in the sample, over 80% were seen once. Germline V gives CDR1 SQVTM, CDR2 ANQGSEA. This CDR3 region has 12 residues. Trimming took 1 base from V and 8 from J, leaving 11 bases between them. What was sequenced was peripheral blood. This clonotype originated in a man between 40 and 49 years old with acute or convalescent COVID-19. V is TRBV29-1 and J is TRBJ1-2; D is unclear. The CDR3 loop reads CSVEAMVEGYTF. DNA of the CDR3: TGCAGCGTTGAAGCGATGGTTGAGGGCTACACCTTC.